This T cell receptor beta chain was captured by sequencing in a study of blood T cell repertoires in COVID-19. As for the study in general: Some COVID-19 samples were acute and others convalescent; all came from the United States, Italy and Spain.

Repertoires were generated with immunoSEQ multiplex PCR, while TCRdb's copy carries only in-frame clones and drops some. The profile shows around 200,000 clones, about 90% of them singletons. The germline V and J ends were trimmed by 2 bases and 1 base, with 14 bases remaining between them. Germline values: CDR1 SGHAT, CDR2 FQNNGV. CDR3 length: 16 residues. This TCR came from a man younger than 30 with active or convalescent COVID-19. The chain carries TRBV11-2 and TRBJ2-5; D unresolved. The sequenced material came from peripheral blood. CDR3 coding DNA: TGTGCCAGCAGCTTATTTGGTCGGCAGGCCCAAGAGACCCAGTACTTC. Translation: CASSLFGRQAQETQYF.